Below, 25 T cell receptor beta chains from the same sample are listed, as sequenced in a study of cytomegalovirus exposure and HLA in healthy donors. The PCR was carried out with 60 Vbeta primers and 13 Jbeta primers. This table comes from immunoSEQ multiplex PCR, and its TCRdb copy is limited to in-frame clones, with some not included. The data show some 160,000 clones, with around 78% seen just once and roughly 1.4% held by the top ten. The sample consisted of PBMCs. These receptors were collected from a man aged 35 to 55 in good health and CMV-seronegative.

This rearrangement joins TRBV10-3 to TRBJ2-5, with TRBD2 matching over 8 bases. J was trimmed by 5 bases and V by 4 bases; bases with no gene match: 9. The CDR3 covers 15 residues. Germline CDR1 and CDR2: ENHRY and SYGVKD. CDR3 nucleotide sequence: TGTGCCATCAGTGCTAAGCGGGAGATTGGGGAGACCCAGTACTTC. Its protein is CAISAKREIGETQYF.

The chain employs TRBV7-9 and TRBJ1-5, with D possibly being TRBD1 (6 bases). The CDR3 covers 14 residues. In germline, CDR1 is SEHNR, CDR2 FQNEAQ (reference sequence). V lost 3 bases and J 7 bases, leaving 13 bases between the germline ends. Here the CDR3 reads CASSLDSFGQPQHF. The CDR3 DNA reads TGTGCCAGCAGCTTGGACAGCTTTGGACAGCCCCAGCATTTT.

The V and J genes are TRBV2 and TRBJ2-5; no definite D call. V was pared by 6 bases and J by 5 bases, with 10 bases between. The CDR3 is made up of 12 amino acids. In germline, CDR1 is SNHLY, CDR2 FYNNEI. The CDR3 here is CASRIAGETQYF. The CDR3 DNA reads TGTGCCAGCAGGATAGCTGGGGAGACCCAGTACTTC.

The chain links TRBV7-9 to TRBJ2-2; the match to TRBD1 covers 9 bases. V shed 6 bases, J shed 3 bases, and the junction held 8 bases outside the gene matches. From germline, CDR1 is SEHNR and CDR2 FQNEAQ (reference sequence). The CDR3 consists of 16 residues. The DNA for the CDR3 is TGTGCCAGCAGACTCCAGTGGGACAGGGACACCGGGGAGCTGTTTTTT. Encoded protein: CASRLQWDRDTGELFF. Drawing the rest from reference TRBV7-9 and TRBJ2-2, the complete variable domain is DTGVSQNPRHKITKRGQNVTFRCDPISEHNRLYWYRQTLGQGPEFLTYFQNEAQLEKSRLLSDRFSAERPKGSFSTLEIQRTEQGDSAMYLCASRLQWDRDTGELFFGEGSRLTVL.

As to this clone: An end of the junction differs from the germline gene, which may be a read error. The J gene is TRBJ1-4, the V gene TRBV2; 7 nucleotides agree with TRBD1. Per the germline V gene, CDR1 is SNHLY and CDR2 is FYNNEI. CDR3 length equals 15 residues. The DNA for the CDR3 is TGTGCCGGCAGTCCCAAGGGGGCAGGTAATGAAAAACTGTTTTTT. This codes for CAGSPKGAGNEKLFF.

This chain connects TRBV10-1 to TRBJ2-2; TRBD1 matches at 8 bases. The junction had 5 bases not matched to a gene; V was cut back by 7 bases and J by 1 base. The CDR3 has 15 amino acids. Looked up from germline, CDR1 is WNHNN and CDR2 is SYGVQD (reference sequence). CDR3 DNA: TGCGCCAGCACCGGTGACAGGGGGAACACCGGGGAGCTGTTTTTT. Translated: CASTGDRGNTGELFF.

CDR3 sequence: CASSLATGVSYEQYV. CDR3 sequence (DNA): TGCGCCAGCAGCCTTGCTACGGGAGTTTCCTACGAGCAGTACGTC. The chain is built from TRBV5-1 and TRBJ2-7; D might be TRBD2 (6 bases). CDR1 is SGHRS and CDR2 is YFSETQ in the germline V gene. The germline V and J ends were trimmed by 4 bases and 1 base, with 15 bases remaining between them. The CDR3 spans 15 residues.

In nucleotides, the CDR3 is TGTGCCACCAGCAGAGATCGGACTAGCGAAAACACAGATACGCAGTATTTT. This gives the protein CATSRDRTSENTDTQYF. The rearrangement links TRBV15 to TRBJ2-3; 9 bases agree with TRBD2. Germline V lookup: CDR1 LNHNV, CDR2 YYDKDF (reference sequence). The trim removed 0 bases at V and 2 bases at J, leaving 6 bases unmatched. This CDR3 spans 17 amino acids.

Concerning this clone: The same CDR3 is also encoded by other DNA sequences in this sample. The chain joins TRBV28 to TRBJ1-1, with TRBD1 matching over 8 bases. CDR1 and CDR2 from the germline V gene are MDHEN and SYDVKM. CDR3 length: 13 residues. Losses at the gene ends were 6 bases for V and 8 bases for J; bases not matched to a gene: 8. CDR3 DNA sequence: TGTGCCAGCAGCTCCGGGACAGGCTCCGAAGCTTTCTTT. Protein product: CASSSGTGSEAFF. Full variable domain (outside the CDR3, taken from reference TRBV28 and TRBJ1-1): DVKVTQSSRYLVKRTGEKVFLECVQDMDHENMFWYRQDPGLGLRLIYFSYDVKMKEKGDIPEGYSVSREKKERFSLILESASTNQTSMYLCASSSGTGSEAFFGQGTRLTVV.

V is TRBV7-2 and J is TRBJ2-5; D is unresolved. This CDR3 spans 13 amino acids. Germline V gives CDR1 SGHTA, CDR2 FQGNSA. Trimming removed 1 base from V and 9 bases from J, with 12 bases in between. The CDR3 reads CASSLEPHEAQYF. As DNA, the CDR3 is TGTGCCAGCAGCTTAGAACCCCACGAGGCCCAGTACTTC. The full variable domain, in which reference TRBV7-2 and TRBJ2-5 provide the parts outside the CDR3, is GAGVSQSPSNKVTEKGKDVELRCDPISGHTALYWYRQSLGQGLEFLIYFQGNSAPDKSGLPSDRFSAERTGGSVSTLTIQRTQQEDSAVYLCASSLEPHEAQYFGPGTRLLVL.

The chain has TRBV2 and TRBJ2-6; D is perhaps TRBD2 (5 bases). The V end lost 2 bases, the J end lost 0 bases, and 8 bases lay between the germline ends. This CDR3 contains 16 residues. Germline V gives CDR1 SNHLY, CDR2 FYNNEI. The CDR3 spells CASSEYGVSGANVLTF. CDR3 coding DNA: TGTGCCAGCAGTGAATACGGGGTCTCTGGGGCCAACGTCCTGACTTTC. The whole variable domain, remainder taken from reference TRBV2 and TRBJ2-6, is EPEVTQTPSHQVTQMGQEVILRCVPISNHLYFYWYRQILGQKVEFLVSFYNNEISEKSEIFDDQFSVERPDGSNFTLKIRSTKLEDSAMYFCASSEYGVSGANVLTFGAGSRLTVL.

On this clone itself: Additional DNA sequences in this sample encode the identical CDR3. The chain carries TRBV6-5 and TRBJ2-1; TRBD2 agrees at 7 bases. V shed 2 bases and J 9 bases; nucleotides not matched to a gene: 4. The CDR3 is 13 residues long. Germline-derived CDR1 and CDR2 are MNHEY and SVGAGI. The CDR3: CASSYGRGGEQFF. The CDR3 DNA reads as TGTGCCAGCAGTTACGGGAGGGGAGGTGAGCAGTTCTTC.

The V gene is TRBV29-1, the J gene TRBJ2-2; D ambiguous. Trimming left V 5 bases short and J 3 bases short, with 4 bases between. The V gene's germline CDR1 is SQVTM and CDR2 ANQGSEA. CDR3 length: 11 amino acids. The CDR3 loop reads CSVQDTGELFF. The CDR3 nucleotides are TGCAGCGTTCAGGACACCGGGGAGCTGTTTTTT.

V gene TRBV30 combines with J gene TRBJ2-1; TRBD1 aligns across 11 bases. J lost 5 bases, V lost 2 bases, and 2 bases had no gene match. This CDR3 spans 14 amino acids. Germline V gene data show CDR1 as GTSNPN and CDR2 as SVGIG (reference sequence). CDR3 DNA sequence: TGTGCCTGGAGTCTGGGACAGGGGGACAATGAGCAGTTCTTC. It translates to CAWSLGQGDNEQFF. Filled out from reference TRBV30 and TRBJ2-1, the complete variable domain reads SQTIHQWPATLVQPVGSPLSLECTVEGTSNPNLYWYRQAAGRGLQLLFYSVGIGQISSEVPQNLSASRPQDRQFILSSKKLLLSDSGFYLCAWSLGQGDNEQFFGPGTRLTVL.

The chain is built from TRBV6-5 and TRBJ2-7; D possibly corresponds to TRBD1 (6 bases). Germline loops: CDR1 MNHEY, CDR2 SVGAGI. Trimming took 6 bases from V and 2 from J, leaving 14 bases between them. The CDR3 runs 14 residues. CDR3 amino acids: CASSPGGSTYEQYF. In DNA, the CDR3 is TGTGCCAGCAGCCCTGGGGGCAGTACCTACGAGCAGTACTTC.

This sequence joins TRBV6-1 and TRBJ1-1, with a tentative D call TRBD1 (5 bases). The CDR3 consists of 13 residues. V lost 4 bases and J 1 base, leaving 7 bases between the germline ends. Germline CDR1 and CDR2: MNHNS and SASEGT. The CDR3 sequence: CASSVGQNTEAFF. As DNA, the CDR3 is TGTGCCAGCAGTGTGGGGCAGAACACTGAAGCTTTCTTT.

The chain joins TRBV6-5 to TRBJ2-7, with 7 bases aligning to TRBD1. Germline V gene sequence: CDR1 MNHEY, CDR2 SVGAGI. With V trimmed by 10 bases and J by 3 bases, 9 bases remained unmatched. The CDR3 has 13 residues. This CDR3 reads CATLGGQNYEQYF. CDR3 nucleotides: TGTGCCACCTTAGGGGGACAGAACTACGAGCAGTACTTC.

CDR3 loop: CASSPTPQGADQPQHF. In DNA, the CDR3 is TGTGCCAGCTCACCCACGCCGCAGGGGGCAGATCAGCCCCAGCATTTT. The genes are TRBV18 and TRBJ1-5; TRBD1 agrees at 8 bases. The CDR3 has 16 amino acids. In germline, CDR1 is KGHSH, CDR2 LQKENI. V dropped 3 bases and J dropped 5; count of bases not matched to a gene: 9. The entire variable domain, with the rest obtained from reference TRBV18 and TRBJ1-5, is as follows: NAGVMQNPRHLVRRRGQEARLRCSPMKGHSHVYWYRQLPEEGLKFMVYLQKENIIDESGMPKERFSAEFPKEGPSILRIQQVVRGDSAAYFCASSPTPQGADQPQHFGDGTRLSIL.

Regarding this clone: The same CDR3 can be traced to other DNA sequences in this sample. The rearrangement uses TRBV6-5 and TRBJ1-2; the D gene is possibly TRBD1 (6 bases). This CDR3 has 13 amino acids. Germline CDR1 MNHEY, CDR2 SVGAGI. The V gene lost 6 bases and the J gene lost 4 bases, with 12 bases spanning the gap. In DNA form, the CDR3 reads TGTGCCAGCAGCCCCGGACAGACCTATGGCTACACCTTC. The encoded protein is CASSPGQTYGYTF.

The chain couples TRBV27 to TRBJ2-7, with TRBD2 matching over 9 bases. The CDR3 is 14 amino acids. J lost 2 bases, V lost 2 bases, and 1 base had no gene match. The germline CDR1 and CDR2 sequences are MNHEY and SMNVEV (reference sequence). The DNA of the CDR3 is TGTGCCAGCAGTTTAGGCGGGAGGGCCTACGAGCAGTACTTC. Residues: CASSLGGRAYEQYF.

The rearrangement joins TRBV5-1 to TRBJ2-1, with D maybe TRBD1 (6 bases). The CDR3 sequence is 14 residues long. The germline V gene has CDR1 SGHRS and CDR2 YFSETQ. V lost 0 bases and J 15 bases, leaving 19 bases between the germline ends. CDR3 in DNA: TGCGCCAGCAGCTTGGAGCTGGGTACAGGGTACCCGTTCTTC. Translation gives CASSLELGTGYPFF.

Here the CDR3 reads CASSLETAYQPQHF. In DNA, the CDR3 is TGTGCCAGCAGCTTGGAGACAGCCTATCAGCCCCAGCATTTT. The rearrangement joins TRBV5-5 to TRBJ1-5, with D possibly matching TRBD1 (5 bases). Germline V gives CDR1 SGHKS, CDR2 YYEKEE (reference sequence). V was clipped by 0 bases and J by 5 bases, with 9 bases between them. The CDR3 totals 14 residues.

This rearrangement joins TRBV5-4 to TRBJ1-2; TRBD1 matches 9 bases. V was clipped by 1 base and J by 0 bases; unmatched bases: 4. CDR3 length: 16 amino acids. Germline V CDR1 and CDR2: SGHNT, YYREEE (reference sequence). The CDR3 DNA reads TGTGCCAGCAGCTTGCCACAGGGGGCGGCTAACTATGGCTACACCTTC. This codes for CASSLPQGAANYGYTF. Drawing the rest from reference TRBV5-4 and TRBJ1-2, the complete variable domain is ETGVTQSPTHLIKTRGQQVTLRCSSQSGHNTVSWYQQALGQGPQFIFQYYREEENGRGNFPPRFSGLQFPNYSSELNVNALELDDSALYLCASSLPQGAANYGYTFGSGTRLTVV.

The CDR3 sequence is CASSPGTTARNEQYF. CDR3 DNA sequence: TGTGCCAGCAGTCCCGGGACTACCGCTCGGAACGAGCAGTACTTC. The chain links TRBV27 to TRBJ2-7; 7 bases are a match to TRBD2. V was pared by 5 bases and J by 5 bases, with 12 bases of the junction left unmatched. The CDR3 spans 15 residues. Per germline, CDR1 MNHEY and CDR2 SMNVEV (reference sequence).

The CDR3 DNA sequence: TGTGCCAGCAGCTTGGGGGACATCCTTACCCAGGCTTTCTTT. This encodes CASSLGDILTQAFF. V is TRBV5-6 and J is TRBJ1-1, with D tentatively TRBD1 (6 bases). Trimming took 0 bases from V and 11 from J, leaving 17 bases between them. The CDR3 totals 14 residues. The germline gives CDR1 SGHDT, CDR2 YYEEEE.